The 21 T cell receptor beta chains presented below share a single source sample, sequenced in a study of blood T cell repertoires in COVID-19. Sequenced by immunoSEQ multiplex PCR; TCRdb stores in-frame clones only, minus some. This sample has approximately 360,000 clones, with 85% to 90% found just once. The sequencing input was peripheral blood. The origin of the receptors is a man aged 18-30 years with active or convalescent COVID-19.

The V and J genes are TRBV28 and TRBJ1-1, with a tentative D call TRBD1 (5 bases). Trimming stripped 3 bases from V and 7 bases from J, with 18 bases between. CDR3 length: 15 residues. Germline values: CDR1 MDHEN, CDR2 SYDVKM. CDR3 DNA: TGTGCCAGCAGTTTGCCGTGGCAGGGTGTCAGTGAAGCTTTCTTT. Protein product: CASSLPWQGVSEAFF.

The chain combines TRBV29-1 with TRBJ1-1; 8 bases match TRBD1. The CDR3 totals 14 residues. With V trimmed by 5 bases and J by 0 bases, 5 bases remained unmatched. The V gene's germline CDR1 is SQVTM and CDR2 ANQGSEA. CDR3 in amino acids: CSVPRTGLNTEAFF. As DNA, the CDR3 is TGCAGCGTTCCAAGGACAGGGCTGAACACTGAAGCTTTCTTT.

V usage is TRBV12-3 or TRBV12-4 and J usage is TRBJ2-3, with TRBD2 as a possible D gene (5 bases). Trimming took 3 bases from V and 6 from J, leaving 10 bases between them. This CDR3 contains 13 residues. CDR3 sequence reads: CASSLRARDTQYF. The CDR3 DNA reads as TGTGCCAGCAGTTTGAGGGCACGGGATACGCAGTATTTT.

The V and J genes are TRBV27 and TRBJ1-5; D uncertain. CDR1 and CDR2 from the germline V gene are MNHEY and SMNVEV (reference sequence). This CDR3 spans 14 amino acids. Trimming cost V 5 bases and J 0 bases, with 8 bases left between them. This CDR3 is CASSMAYSNQPQHF. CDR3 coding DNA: TGTGCCAGCAGTATGGCATATAGCAATCAGCCCCAGCATTTT.

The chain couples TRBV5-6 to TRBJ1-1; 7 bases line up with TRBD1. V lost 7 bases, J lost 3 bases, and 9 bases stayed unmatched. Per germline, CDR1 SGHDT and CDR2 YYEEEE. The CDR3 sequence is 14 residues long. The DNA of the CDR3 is TGTGCCAGCGGGGCCCTCAGGGGGTACACTGAAGCTTTCTTT. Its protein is CASGALRGYTEAFF.

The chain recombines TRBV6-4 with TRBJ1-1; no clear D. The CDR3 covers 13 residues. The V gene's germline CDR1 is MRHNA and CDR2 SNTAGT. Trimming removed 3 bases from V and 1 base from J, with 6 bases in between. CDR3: CASSESGNTEAFF. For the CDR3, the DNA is TGTGCCAGCAGTGAATCAGGGAACACTGAAGCTTTCTTT.

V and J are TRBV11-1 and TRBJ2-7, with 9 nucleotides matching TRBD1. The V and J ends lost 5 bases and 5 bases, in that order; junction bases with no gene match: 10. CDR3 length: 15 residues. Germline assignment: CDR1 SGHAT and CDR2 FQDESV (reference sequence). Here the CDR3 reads CASSENRDRVHEQYF. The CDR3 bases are TGTGCCAGCAGCGAAAACCGGGACAGGGTCCACGAGCAGTACTTC.

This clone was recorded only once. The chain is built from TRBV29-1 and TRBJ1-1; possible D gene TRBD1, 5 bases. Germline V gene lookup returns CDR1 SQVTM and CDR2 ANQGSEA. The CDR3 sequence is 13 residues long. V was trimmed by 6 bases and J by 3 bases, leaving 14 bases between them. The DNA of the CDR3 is TGCAGCGTCCCTGTGGGGGAGGACACTGAAGCTTTCTTT. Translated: CSVPVGEDTEAFF.

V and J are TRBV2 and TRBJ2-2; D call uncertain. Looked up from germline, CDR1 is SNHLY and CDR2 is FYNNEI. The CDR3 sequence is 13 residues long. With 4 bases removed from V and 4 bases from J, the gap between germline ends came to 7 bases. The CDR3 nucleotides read TGTGCCAGCAGTGGAGACACCACCGGGGAGCTGTTTTTT. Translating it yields CASSGDTTGELFF.

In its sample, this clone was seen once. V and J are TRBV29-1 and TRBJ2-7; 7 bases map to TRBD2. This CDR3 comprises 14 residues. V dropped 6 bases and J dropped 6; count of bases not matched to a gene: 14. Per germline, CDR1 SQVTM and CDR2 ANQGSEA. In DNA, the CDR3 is TGCAGCGTGGGGGGGAACCTCGGGGTTTTCGAGCAGTACTTC. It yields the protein CSVGGNLGVFEQYF.

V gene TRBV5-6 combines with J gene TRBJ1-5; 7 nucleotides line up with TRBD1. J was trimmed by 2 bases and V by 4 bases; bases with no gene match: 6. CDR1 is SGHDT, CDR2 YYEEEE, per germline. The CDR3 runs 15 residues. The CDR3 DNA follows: TGTGCCAGCAGCAGAGGACAGGTTGGCAATCAGCCCCAGCATTTT. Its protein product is CASSRGQVGNQPQHF.

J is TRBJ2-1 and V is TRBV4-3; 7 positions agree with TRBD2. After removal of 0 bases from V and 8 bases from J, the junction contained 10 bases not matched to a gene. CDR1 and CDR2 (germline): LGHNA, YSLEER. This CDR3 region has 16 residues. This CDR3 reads CASSQDRFREEDEQFF. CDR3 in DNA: TGCGCCAGCAGCCAAGATAGGTTCCGGGAGGAGGATGAGCAGTTCTTC.

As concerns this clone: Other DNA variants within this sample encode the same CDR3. The CDR3: CATSGTGGNTEAFF. Here the CDR3 DNA reads TGTGCCACCAGTGGGACAGGGGGTAACACTGAAGCTTTCTTT. J is TRBJ1-1 and V is TRBV24-1; 10 nucleotides agree with TRBD1. CDR3 length: 14 amino acids. CDR1 is KGHDR and CDR2 is SFDVKD in the germline V gene. Germline trimming cut 5 bases from V and 2 bases from J; bases unmatched to any gene: 1.

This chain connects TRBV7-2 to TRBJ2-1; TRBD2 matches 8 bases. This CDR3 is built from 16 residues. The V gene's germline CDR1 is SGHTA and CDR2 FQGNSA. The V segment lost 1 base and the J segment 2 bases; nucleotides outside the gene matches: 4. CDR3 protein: CASSLEGSGTYNEQFF. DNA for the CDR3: TGTGCCAGCAGCTTAGAGGGTAGCGGGACCTACAATGAGCAGTTCTTC.

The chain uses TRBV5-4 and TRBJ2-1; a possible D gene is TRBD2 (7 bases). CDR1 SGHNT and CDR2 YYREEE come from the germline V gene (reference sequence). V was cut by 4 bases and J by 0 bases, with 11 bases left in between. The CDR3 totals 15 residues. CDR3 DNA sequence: TGTGCCAGCAGCACAGGGACTAACTCCTACAATGAGCAGTTCTTC. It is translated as CASSTGTNSYNEQFF. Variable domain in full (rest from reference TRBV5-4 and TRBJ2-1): ETGVTQSPTHLIKTRGQQVTLRCSSQSGHNTVSWYQQALGQGPQFIFQYYREEENGRGNFPPRFSGLQFPNYSSELNVNALELDDSALYLCASSTGTNSYNEQFFGPGTRLTVL.

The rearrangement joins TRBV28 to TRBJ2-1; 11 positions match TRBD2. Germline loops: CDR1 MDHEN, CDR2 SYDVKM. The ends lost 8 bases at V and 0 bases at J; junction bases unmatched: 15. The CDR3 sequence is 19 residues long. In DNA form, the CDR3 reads TGTGCCAGCCCCCCGTCGCTAGCGGGGGGCCAGAGCTCCTACAATGAGCAGTTCTTC. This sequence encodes CASPPSLAGGQSSYNEQFF.

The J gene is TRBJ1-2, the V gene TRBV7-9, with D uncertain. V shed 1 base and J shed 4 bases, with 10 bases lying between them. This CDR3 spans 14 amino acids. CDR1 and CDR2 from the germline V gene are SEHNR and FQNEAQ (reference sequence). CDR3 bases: TGTGCCAGCAGCTTAGTGGTCGACTTCTATGGCTACACCTTC. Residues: CASSLVVDFYGYTF.

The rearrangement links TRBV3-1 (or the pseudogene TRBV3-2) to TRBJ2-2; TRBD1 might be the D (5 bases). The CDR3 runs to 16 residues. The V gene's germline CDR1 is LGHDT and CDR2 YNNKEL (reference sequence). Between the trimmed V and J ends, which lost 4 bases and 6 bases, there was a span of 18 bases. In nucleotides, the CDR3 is TGTGCCAGCAGCCGGAGACAGTCGGCTCTTCCCGGGGAGCTGTTTTTT. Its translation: CASSRRQSALPGELFF.

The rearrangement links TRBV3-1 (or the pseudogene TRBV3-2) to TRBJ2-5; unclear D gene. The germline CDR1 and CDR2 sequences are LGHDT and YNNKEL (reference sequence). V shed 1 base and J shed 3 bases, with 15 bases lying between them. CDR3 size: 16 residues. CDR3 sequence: CASSQVVLASEETQYF. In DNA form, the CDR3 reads TGTGCCAGCAGCCAAGTCGTGCTTGCGTCGGAAGAGACCCAGTACTTC.

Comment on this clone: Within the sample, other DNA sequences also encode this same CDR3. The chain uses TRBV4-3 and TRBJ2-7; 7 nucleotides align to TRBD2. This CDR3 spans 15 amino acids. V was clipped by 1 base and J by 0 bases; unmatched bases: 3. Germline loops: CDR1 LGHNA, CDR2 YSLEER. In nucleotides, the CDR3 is TGCGCCAGCAGCCAAGTTGGCGGGAGCTCCTACGAGCAGTACTTC. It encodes CASSQVGGSSYEQYF.

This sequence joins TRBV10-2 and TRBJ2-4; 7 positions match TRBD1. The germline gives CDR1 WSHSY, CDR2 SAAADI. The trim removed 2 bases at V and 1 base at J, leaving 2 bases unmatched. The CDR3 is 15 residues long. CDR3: CASSETGVAKNIQYF. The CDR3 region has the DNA TGCGCCAGCAGTGAGACAGGGGTGGCCAAAAACATTCAGTACTTC.